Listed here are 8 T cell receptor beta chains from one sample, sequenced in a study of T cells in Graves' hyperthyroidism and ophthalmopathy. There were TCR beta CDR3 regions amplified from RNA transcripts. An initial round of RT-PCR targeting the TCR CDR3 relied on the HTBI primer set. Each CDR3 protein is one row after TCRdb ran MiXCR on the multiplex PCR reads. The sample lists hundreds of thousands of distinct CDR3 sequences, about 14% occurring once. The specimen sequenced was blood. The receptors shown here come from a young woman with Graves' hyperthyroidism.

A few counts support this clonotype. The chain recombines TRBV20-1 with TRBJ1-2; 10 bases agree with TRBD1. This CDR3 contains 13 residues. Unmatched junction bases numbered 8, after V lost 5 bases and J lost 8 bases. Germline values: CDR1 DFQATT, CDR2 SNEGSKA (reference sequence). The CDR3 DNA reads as TGCAGTGCTTCATTCCGGGACAGGGGCGGCTACACCTTC. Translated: CSASFRDRGGYTF.

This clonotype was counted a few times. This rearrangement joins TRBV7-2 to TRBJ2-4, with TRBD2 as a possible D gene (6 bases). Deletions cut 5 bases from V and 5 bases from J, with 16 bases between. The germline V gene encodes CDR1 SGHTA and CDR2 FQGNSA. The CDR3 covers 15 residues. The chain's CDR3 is CASSPRPGGENIQYF. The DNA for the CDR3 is TGTGCCAGCAGCCCCCGGCCAGGCGGGGAAAACATTCAGTACTTC.

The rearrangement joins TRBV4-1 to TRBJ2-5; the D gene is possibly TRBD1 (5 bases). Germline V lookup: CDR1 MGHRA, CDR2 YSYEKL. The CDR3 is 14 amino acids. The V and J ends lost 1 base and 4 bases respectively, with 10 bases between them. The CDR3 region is CASSQVPGIETQYF. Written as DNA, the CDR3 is TGCGCCAGCAGCCAAGTACCAGGGATAGAGACCCAGTACTTC.

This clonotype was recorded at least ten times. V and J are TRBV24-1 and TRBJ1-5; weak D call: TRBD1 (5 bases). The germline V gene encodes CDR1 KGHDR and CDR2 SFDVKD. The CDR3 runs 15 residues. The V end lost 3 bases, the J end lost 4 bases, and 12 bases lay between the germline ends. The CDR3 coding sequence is TGTGCCACCAGTGATAACTCGGGGGGTAATCAGCCCCAGCATTTT. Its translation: CATSDNSGGNQPQHF.

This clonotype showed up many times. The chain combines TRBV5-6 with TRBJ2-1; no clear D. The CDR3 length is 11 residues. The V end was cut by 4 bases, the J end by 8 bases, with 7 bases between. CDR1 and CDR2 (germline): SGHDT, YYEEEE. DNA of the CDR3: TGTGCCAGCAGCCACCCCCATGAGCAGTTCTTC. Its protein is CASSHPHEQFF.

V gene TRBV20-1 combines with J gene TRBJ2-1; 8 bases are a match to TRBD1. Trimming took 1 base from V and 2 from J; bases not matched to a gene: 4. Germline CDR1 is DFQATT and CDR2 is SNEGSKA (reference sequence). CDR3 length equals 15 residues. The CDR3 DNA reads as TGCAGTGCTAGAGTCGGGACAGGTCCCTACAATGAGCAGTTCTTC. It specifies CSARVGTGPYNEQFF.

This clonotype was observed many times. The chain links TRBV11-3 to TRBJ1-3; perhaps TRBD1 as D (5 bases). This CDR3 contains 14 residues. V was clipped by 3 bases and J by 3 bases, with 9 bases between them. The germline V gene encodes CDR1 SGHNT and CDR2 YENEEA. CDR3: CASSFPGFGNTIYF. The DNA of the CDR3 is TGTGCCAGCAGCTTTCCAGGGTTTGGAAACACCATATATTTT.

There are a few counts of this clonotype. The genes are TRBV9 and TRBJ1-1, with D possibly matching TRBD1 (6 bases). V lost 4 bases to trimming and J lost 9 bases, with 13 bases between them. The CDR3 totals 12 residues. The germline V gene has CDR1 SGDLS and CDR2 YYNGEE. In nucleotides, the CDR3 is TGTGCCAGCAGCCCGTTAGGGGGAAAAGCTTTCTTT. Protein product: CASSPLGGKAFF.